This T cell receptor beta chain was identified during a study of T-cell reconstitution after alpha-beta-depleted transplantation in children. V was clipped by 3 bases and J by 0 bases, with 9 bases between them. The germline CDR1 and CDR2 sequences are MNHEY and SMNVEV (reference sequence). This CDR3 has 15 amino acids. Researchers prepared the TCRbeta library using unique molecular identifiers, the study reports. MiXCR, applied by TCRdb to the PCR reads, yields one record per CDR3 protein. The sample holds hundreds of thousands of distinct CDR3 sequences, about 10% seen once. There are many counts of this clonotype.

This material consisted of PBMCs from the stem cell graft donor, taken from the stem cell graft. The TCR comes from a human donor who donated a stem cell graft to a child with acute myeloid leukemia. V is TRBV27 and J is TRBJ2-1; no firm D call. In nucleotides, the CDR3 is TGTGCCAGCAGTTTTCGACGCAGCTCCTACAATGAGCAGTTCTTC. Encoded protein: CASSFRRSSYNEQFF.